The 20 T cell receptor beta chains given below trace back to one sample, sequenced in a study of shared clonotypes between healthy human individuals. Clones were read by immunoSEQ multiplex PCR, and TCRdb kept only the in-frame ones, dropping some. The profile covers more than 500,000 clones, with more than 95% appearing a single time and approximately 0.06% taken by the ten largest. The sequenced material came from naive CD4+ T cells sorted from blood. Subset indicated: CD45RA+ positively selected. Receptors originate from a young woman in good health.

CDR3 bases: TGTGCCAGCAGCGCCCGGACGTGGGGGGAACCCGGGGAGCTGTTTTTT. This encodes CASSARTWGEPGELFF. The rearrangement uses TRBV5-6 and TRBJ2-2; perhaps TRBD2 as D (6 bases). V was clipped by 4 bases and J by 6 bases, with 19 bases between them. The V gene's germline CDR1 is SGHDT and CDR2 YYEEEE. The CDR3 runs 16 residues.

The V gene is TRBV4-2, the J gene TRBJ1-6, with 9 nucleotides matching TRBD1. The CDR3 has 15 amino acids. The trim removed 1 base at V and 7 bases at J, leaving 2 bases unmatched. Per the germline V gene, CDR1 is LGHNA and CDR2 is YNFKEQ. The CDR3 DNA is TGTGCCAGCAGCCAAGGGGACAGGGTAAATTCACCCCTCCACTTT. Translation gives CASSQGDRVNSPLHF.

The chain joins TRBV27 to TRBJ2-7; 8 nucleotides line up with TRBD1. CDR1 MNHEY and CDR2 SMNVEV come from the germline V gene (reference sequence). The CDR3 contains 15 residues. V trimming: 5 bases; J trimming: 2 bases; junction bases outside the gene matches: 8. This chain's CDR3 is CASSGDRRNTYEQYF. The CDR3 nucleotides read TGTGCCAGCAGTGGGGACAGGAGGAACACCTACGAGCAGTACTTC.

V and J are TRBV19 and TRBJ2-7; 9 bases are shared with TRBD2. J gave up 7 bases and V 3 bases, and 10 bases lay outside the gene matches. Germline V gives CDR1 LNHDA, CDR2 SQIVND (reference sequence). This CDR3 is built from 15 residues. CDR3 sequence (DNA): TGTGCCAGTAGTATGGTAGCGGGAGCCCCGGGTGAGCAGTACTTC. As protein: CASSMVAGAPGEQYF.

This clone is a singleton in its sample. V usage is TRBV11-3 and J usage is TRBJ2-3, with 7 bases matching TRBD2. Germline lookup yields CDR1 SGHNT and CDR2 YENEEA. The CDR3 covers 16 residues. V gave up 5 bases and J gave up 2 bases; unmatched junction bases: 10. CDR3 sequence (DNA): TGTGCCAGCAGCCAGACTAGCCCCGGGGACACAGATACGCAGTATTTT. This gives the protein CASSQTSPGDTDTQYF. Based on the CDR3 plus reference TRBV11-3 and TRBJ2-3, the full variable domain is EAGVVQSPRYKIIEKKQPVAFWCNPISGHNTLYWYLQNLGQGPELLIRYENEEAVDDSQLPKDRFSAERLKGVDSTLKIQPAELGDSAVYLCASSQTSPGDTDTQYFGPGTRLTVL.

V usage is TRBV5-1 and J usage is TRBJ2-3; D gene unclear. The CDR3 is made up of 15 amino acids. The germline V gene encodes CDR1 SGHRS and CDR2 YFSETQ. With 4 bases removed from V and 3 bases from J, the gap between germline ends came to 15 bases. The CDR3 DNA sequence: TGCGCCAGCAGCCTGGAGAAGGTTGGGACAGATACGCAGTATTTT. As protein: CASSLEKVGTDTQYF.

This chain connects TRBV5-6 to TRBJ1-2; D is possibly TRBD1 (5 bases). V dropped 1 base and J dropped 5 bases, with 18 bases sitting between them. Germline lookup yields CDR1 SGHDT and CDR2 YYEEEE. The CDR3 loop spans 16 amino acids. The CDR3 nucleotides are TGTGCCAGCAGCTTGTTTCAGCAGGGTTATTGGTATGGCTACACCTTC. Its protein product is CASSLFQQGYWYGYTF. Supplemented by reference TRBV5-6 and TRBJ1-2, the full variable domain reads DAGVTQSPTHLIKTRGQQVTLRCSPKSGHDTVSWYQQALGQGPQFIFQYYEEEERQRGNFPDRFSGHQFPNYSSELNVNALLLGDSALYLCASSLFQQGYWYGYTFGSGTRLTVV.

The V and J genes are TRBV19 and TRBJ2-5, with D perhaps TRBD1 (6 bases). From germline, CDR1 is LNHDA and CDR2 SQIVND (reference sequence). Trimming removed 6 bases at V and 7 bases at J, with 24 bases between. CDR3 length: 16 residues. The CDR3 DNA follows: TGTGCCAGTAGCCCAACCCCCGAGACAGGAAATCGGACCCAGTACTTC. Encoded protein: CASSPTPETGNRTQYF.

The DNA for the CDR3 is TGTGCCAGCTCACCAGTAGACAACCCGTTGGGTGGCTACACCTTC. Translated: CASSPVDNPLGGYTF. The rearrangement joins TRBV18 to TRBJ1-2; no reliable D call. Trimming pared 2 bases from V and 7 bases from J, leaving 17 bases between. Per germline, CDR1 KGHSH and CDR2 LQKENI. The CDR3 is 15 amino acids.

This chain connects TRBV2 to TRBJ2-7; D may be TRBD2 (5 bases). Trimming removed 8 bases at V and 5 bases at J, with 13 bases between. The CDR3 sequence is 12 residues long. Germline CDR1 and CDR2: SNHLY and FYNNEI. This chain's CDR3 is CASQLDTHEQYF. CDR3 coding DNA: TGTGCCAGCCAACTAGACACCCACGAGCAGTACTTC. Full variable domain (outside the CDR3, taken from reference TRBV2 and TRBJ2-7): EPEVTQTPSHQVTQMGQEVILRCVPISNHLYFYWYRQILGQKVEFLVSFYNNEISEKSEIFDDQFSVERPDGSNFTLKIRSTKLEDSAMYFCASQLDTHEQYFGPGTRLTVT.

This chain links TRBV21-1 with TRBJ2-7; no DNA check was done on the table's D call, TRBD1. TRBV21-1 is described as a pseudogene. The CDR3 runs to 16 residues. CDR3 in DNA: TGTGCCAGCAGCAAGTTTAGGGACAGGGGTTCCTACGAGCAGTACTTC. The encoded protein is CASSKFRDRGSYEQYF.

The gene calls are TRBV7-6 and TRBJ2-7; 7 bases are shared with TRBD1. Germline values: CDR1 SGHVS, CDR2 FNYEAQ. V was clipped by 1 base and J by 3 bases; unmatched bases: 6. CDR3 length equals 15 residues. The DNA of the CDR3 is TGTGCCAGCAGCTTAGGACAGGGAAATTACTACGAGCAGTACTTC. The encoded protein is CASSLGQGNYYEQYF.

The chain links TRBV5-1 to TRBJ1-4; 7 bases agree with TRBD1. The trim removed 0 bases at V and 8 bases at J, leaving 1 base unmatched. The germline gives CDR1 SGHRS, CDR2 YFSETQ. The CDR3 spans 13 residues. In nucleotides, the CDR3 is TGCGCCAGCAGCTTGGCACAGGGGGAAAAACTGTTTTTT. This sequence encodes CASSLAQGEKLFF.

This chain uses TRBV28 with TRBJ2-3; TRBD2 matches 12 bases. The J segment lost 0 bases and the V segment lost 6 bases, leaving 4 bases of the junction unmatched. The CDR3 length is 16 residues. The V gene's germline CDR1 is MDHEN and CDR2 SYDVKM. Here the CDR3 DNA reads TGTGCCAGCAGCTACGGGACTAGCGGGAGCACAGATACGCAGTATTTT. It encodes CASSYGTSGSTDTQYF.

This chain uses TRBV28 with TRBJ2-7; D is ambiguous. Germline V lookup: CDR1 MDHEN, CDR2 SYDVKM. The V gene lost 6 bases and the J gene lost 9 bases, with 18 bases spanning the gap. This CDR3 region has 13 residues. CDR3 residues: CASSYPGPVGQYF. In DNA form, the CDR3 reads TGTGCCAGCAGCTACCCCGGACCCGTCGGGCAGTACTTC.

This chain joins TRBV4-1 and TRBJ2-7; D possibly corresponds to TRBD2 (5 bases). V lost 0 bases and J lost 5, with 20 bases in between. Germline V gene data show CDR1 as MGHRA and CDR2 as YSYEKL. The CDR3 runs 17 residues. In nucleotides, the CDR3 is TGCGCCAGCAGCCAAGATCTAATTTCTAGCATTTTCCACGAGCAGTACTTC. Its protein product is CASSQDLISSIFHEQYF.

The V gene is TRBV18, the J gene TRBJ2-7; 9 bases are a match to TRBD1. CDR1 is KGHSH and CDR2 is LQKENI in the germline V gene. The CDR3 length is 13 residues. Unmatched junction bases numbered 1, after V lost 5 bases and J lost 2 bases. CDR3 nucleotides: TGTGCCAGCTCAAGGGACAGGGCCTACGAGCAGTACTTC. The encoded protein is CASSRDRAYEQYF.

The V and J genes are TRBV7-2 and TRBJ2-3; 11 nucleotides line up with TRBD2. The V and J ends lost 5 bases and 6 bases, in that order; junction bases with no gene match: 13. The germline V gene encodes CDR1 SGHTA and CDR2 FQGNSA. The CDR3 sequence is 17 residues long. The DNA of the CDR3 is TGTGCCAGCAGCCGAAGGGGGGGACTAGCGGCCGCGGATACGCAGTATTTT. The encoded protein is CASSRRGGLAAADTQYF.

The rearrangement joins TRBV10-3 to TRBJ2-5; 8 bases agree with TRBD1. CDR3 length: 15 amino acids. CDR1 is ENHRY and CDR2 is SYGVKD in the germline V gene. After removal of 9 bases from V and 2 bases from J, the junction contained 11 bases not matched to a gene. CDR3 coding DNA: TGTGCCATGGGTAAATCAGGGGGCCCACAAGAGACCCAGTACTTC. Translation gives CAMGKSGGPQETQYF.

The CDR3 bases are TGTGCCAGTAGTTCACAGATCGGACAGCCGAATCAGCCCCAGCATTTT. This gives the protein CASSSQIGQPNQPQHF. This rearrangement joins TRBV19 to TRBJ1-5; D might be TRBD1 (6 bases). Germline V gene data show CDR1 as LNHDA and CDR2 as SQIVND (reference sequence). The CDR3 has 16 residues. V was trimmed by 5 bases and J by 4 bases, leaving 18 bases between them.